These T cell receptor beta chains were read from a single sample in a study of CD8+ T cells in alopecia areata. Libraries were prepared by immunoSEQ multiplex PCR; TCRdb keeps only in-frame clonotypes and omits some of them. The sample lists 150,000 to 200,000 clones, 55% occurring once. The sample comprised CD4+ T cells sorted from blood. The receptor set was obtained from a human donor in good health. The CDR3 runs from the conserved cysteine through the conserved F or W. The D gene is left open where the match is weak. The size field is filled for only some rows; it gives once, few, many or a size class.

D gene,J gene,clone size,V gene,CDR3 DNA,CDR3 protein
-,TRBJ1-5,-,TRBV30,TGTGCCTGGAGTGCCCTTAGGACAGATAGCAATCAGCCCCAGCATTTT,CAWSALRTDSNQPQHF
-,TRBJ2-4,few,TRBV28,TGTGCCAGCAGCCGCTTGAAGGGCACAGCCAAAAACATTCAGTACTTC,CASSRLKGTAKNIQYF
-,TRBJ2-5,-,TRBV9,TGTGCCAGCAGCGTAACCGTTTCGGAGACCCAGTACTTC,CASSVTVSETQYF
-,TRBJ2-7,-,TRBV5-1,TGCGCCAGCCAGGTGGGAGAGTCCTACGAGCAGTACTTC,CASQVGESYEQYF
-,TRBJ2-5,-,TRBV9,TGTGCCAGCAGCGTAAGCAGTTCAGAGACCCAGTACTTC,CASSVSSSETQYF
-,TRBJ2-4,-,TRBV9,TGTGCCAGCAGTCCAGGGGTTATTCAGTACTTC,CASSPGVIQYF
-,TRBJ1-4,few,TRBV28,TGTGCCAGCAGTCTCCGGGTACAAGGAAATGAAAAACTGTTTTTT,CASSLRVQGNEKLFF
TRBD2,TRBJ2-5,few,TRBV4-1,TGCGCCAGCAGCCAAGATACTTCCGCGGGAGGGTACCAAGAGACCCAGTACTTC,CASSQDTSAGGYQETQYF
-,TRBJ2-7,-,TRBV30,TGTGCCTGGAGTTTTGAGGAAACCTACGAGCAGTACTTC,CAWSFEETYEQYF
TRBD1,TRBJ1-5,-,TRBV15,TGTGCCACCAGCACCCGGGGACAGCCCAATCAGCCCCAGCATTTT,CATSTRGQPNQPQHF
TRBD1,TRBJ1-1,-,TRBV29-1,TGCAGCGTTGTAGATTCGACAGGGGGAACTGAAGCTTTCTTT,CSVVDSTGGTEAFF
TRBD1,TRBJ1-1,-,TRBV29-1,TGCAGCGTTGAGGGGTTGGGACAGGCGAACACTGAAGCTTTCTTT,CSVEGLGQANTEAFF
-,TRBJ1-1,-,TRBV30,TGTGCCTGGAGTGTACAGACTGAAGCTTTCTTT,CAWSVQTEAFF
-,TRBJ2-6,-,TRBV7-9,TGTGCCAGCAGCTTAGCTCTGCGCTCTGGGGCCAACGTCCTGACTTTC,CASSLALRSGANVLTF
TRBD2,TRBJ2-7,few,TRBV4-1,TGCGCCAGCAGCCGTCCGGCGGGAGGTGCAGTCGAGCAGTACTTC,CASSRPAGGAVEQYF
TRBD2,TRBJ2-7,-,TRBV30,TGTGCCTGGAGTGTAACTAGCGGGCCTCCCTACGAGCAGTACTTC,CAWSVTSGPPYEQYF
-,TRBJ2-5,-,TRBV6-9,TGTGCCACCAGGGATTGCGAAAGCTCGAAAGCTAAAGAGACCCAGTACTTC,CATRDCESSKAKETQYF
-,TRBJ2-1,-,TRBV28,TGTGCCAGCAGTTTGGCAGGGAGAAATGAGCAGTTCTTC,CASSLAGRNEQFF
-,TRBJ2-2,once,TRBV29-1,TGCAGCGGCCGTTCGGCGAACACCGGGGAGCTGTTTTTT,CSGRSANTGELFF
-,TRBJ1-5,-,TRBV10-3,TGTGCCATCAGTGTCGGGGTTAATCAGCCCCAGCATTTT,CAISVGVNQPQHF
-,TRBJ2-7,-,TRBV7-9,TGTGCCAGCAGCCCGATATTAGCGGCCGAGCAGTACTTC,CASSPILAAEQYF
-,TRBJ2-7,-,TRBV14,TGTGCCAGCAGCCAACGGGGGCGCAGGTACGAGCAGTACTTC,CASSQRGRRYEQYF
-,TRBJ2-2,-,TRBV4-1,TGCGCCAGCAGCGCAATGGGGGTTCAGAACACCGGGGAGCTGTTTTTT,CASSAMGVQNTGELFF
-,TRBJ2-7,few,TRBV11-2,TGTGCCAGCAGCTTTAGTTCCGGTAACTACGAGCAGTACTTC,CASSFSSGNYEQYF
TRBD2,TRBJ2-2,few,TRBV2,TGTGCCAGCAGTCCGAATACGCTAGCGGGCAGAACCGGGGAGCTGTTTTTT,CASSPNTLAGRTGELFF
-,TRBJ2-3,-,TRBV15,TGTGCCACCAGCAGAGTTAAGGGTCTTCTCGGCGATACGCAGTATTTT,CATSRVKGLLGDTQYF